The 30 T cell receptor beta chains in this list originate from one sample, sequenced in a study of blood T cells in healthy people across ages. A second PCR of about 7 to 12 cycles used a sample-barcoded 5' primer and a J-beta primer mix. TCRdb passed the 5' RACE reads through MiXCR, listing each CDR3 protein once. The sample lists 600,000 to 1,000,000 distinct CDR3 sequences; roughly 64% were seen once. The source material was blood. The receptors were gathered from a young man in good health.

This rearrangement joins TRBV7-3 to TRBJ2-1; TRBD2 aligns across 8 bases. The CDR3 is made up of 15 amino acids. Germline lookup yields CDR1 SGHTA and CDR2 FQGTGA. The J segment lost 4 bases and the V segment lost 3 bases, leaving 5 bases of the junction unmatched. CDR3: CASSLKRGSYNEQFF. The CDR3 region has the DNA TGTGCCAGCAGCTTGAAGCGGGGGTCATACAATGAGCAGTTCTTC.

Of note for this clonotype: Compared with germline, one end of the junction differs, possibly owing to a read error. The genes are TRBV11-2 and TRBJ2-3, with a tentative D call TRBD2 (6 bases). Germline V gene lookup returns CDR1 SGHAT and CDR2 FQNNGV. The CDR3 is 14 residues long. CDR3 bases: TGTGCCAGCAGCTTAGTGGCGGGGTTATATACGCGGTATTTT. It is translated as CASSLVAGLYTRYF.

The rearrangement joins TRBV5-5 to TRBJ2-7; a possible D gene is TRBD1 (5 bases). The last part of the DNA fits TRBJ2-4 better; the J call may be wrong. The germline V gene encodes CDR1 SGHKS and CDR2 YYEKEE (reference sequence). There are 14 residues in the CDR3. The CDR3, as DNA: TGTGCCAGCAGCCTAAACCCGACAGAAAACATTCAGTACTTC. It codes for CASSLNPTENIQYF.

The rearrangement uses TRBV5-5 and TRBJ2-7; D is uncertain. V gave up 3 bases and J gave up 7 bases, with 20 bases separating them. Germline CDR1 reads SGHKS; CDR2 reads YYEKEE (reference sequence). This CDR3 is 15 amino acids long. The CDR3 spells CASSYLDGPAWEQYF. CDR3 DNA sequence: TGTGCCAGCAGCTACCTCGACGGGCCGGCGTGGGAGCAGTACTTC.

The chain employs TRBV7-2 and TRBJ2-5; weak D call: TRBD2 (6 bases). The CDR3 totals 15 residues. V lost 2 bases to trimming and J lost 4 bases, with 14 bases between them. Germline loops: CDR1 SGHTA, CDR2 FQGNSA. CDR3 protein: CASSLSPGVSETQYF. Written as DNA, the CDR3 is TGTGCCAGCAGCTTATCCCCGGGAGTCTCAGAGACCCAGTACTTC.

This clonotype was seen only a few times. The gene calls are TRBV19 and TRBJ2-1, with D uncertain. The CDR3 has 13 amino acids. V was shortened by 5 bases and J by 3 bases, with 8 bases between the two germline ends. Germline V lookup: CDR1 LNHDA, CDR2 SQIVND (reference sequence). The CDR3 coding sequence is TGTGCCAGTAGTGTATCAGACTACAATGAGCAGTTCTTC. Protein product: CASSVSDYNEQFF.

The CDR3 DNA reads as TGTGCCAGCAGAGGAGCGGGGGGGTTAAGAGAGACCCAGTACTTC. Translated: CASRGAGGLRETQYF. V gene TRBV7-2 combines with J gene TRBJ2-5; 10 nucleotides line up with TRBD2. J lost 4 bases, V lost 6 bases, and 8 bases had no gene match. CDR3 size: 15 residues. Germline V CDR1 and CDR2: SGHTA, FQGNSA.

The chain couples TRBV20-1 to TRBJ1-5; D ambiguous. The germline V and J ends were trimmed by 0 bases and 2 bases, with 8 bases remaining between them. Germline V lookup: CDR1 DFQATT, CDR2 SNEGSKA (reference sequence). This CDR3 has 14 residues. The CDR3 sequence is CSARDRRGNQPQHF. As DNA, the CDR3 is TGCAGTGCTAGAGATCGTCGCGGCAATCAGCCCCAGCATTTT.

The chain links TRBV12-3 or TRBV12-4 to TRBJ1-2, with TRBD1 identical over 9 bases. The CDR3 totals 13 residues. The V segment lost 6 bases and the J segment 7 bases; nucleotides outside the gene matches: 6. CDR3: CASSTGQGFGYTF. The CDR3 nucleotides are TGTGCCAGCAGCACGGGACAGGGTTTTGGCTACACCTTC.

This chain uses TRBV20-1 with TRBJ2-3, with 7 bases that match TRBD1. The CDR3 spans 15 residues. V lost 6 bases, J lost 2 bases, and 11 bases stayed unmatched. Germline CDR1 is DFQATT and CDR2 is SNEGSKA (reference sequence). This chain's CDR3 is CSAGRSGTVTDTQYF. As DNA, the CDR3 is TGCAGTGCGGGACGATCCGGGACAGTCACAGATACGCAGTATTTT.

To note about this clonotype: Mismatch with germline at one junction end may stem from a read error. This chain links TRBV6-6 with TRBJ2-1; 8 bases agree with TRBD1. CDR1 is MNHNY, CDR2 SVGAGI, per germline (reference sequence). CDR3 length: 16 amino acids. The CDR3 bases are TGTGCCAGCAGGCACAGGGGACAGGATTCCTGCAATGAGCAGTTCTTC. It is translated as CASRHRGQDSCNEQFF.

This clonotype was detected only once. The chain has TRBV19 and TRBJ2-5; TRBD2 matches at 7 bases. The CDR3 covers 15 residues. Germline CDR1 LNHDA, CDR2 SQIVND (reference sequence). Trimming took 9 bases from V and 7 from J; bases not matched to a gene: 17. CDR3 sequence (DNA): TGTGCCAGCGCCCCTCTCGGGGGGTACGCAGGGACCCAGTACTTC. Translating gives CASAPLGGYAGTQYF.

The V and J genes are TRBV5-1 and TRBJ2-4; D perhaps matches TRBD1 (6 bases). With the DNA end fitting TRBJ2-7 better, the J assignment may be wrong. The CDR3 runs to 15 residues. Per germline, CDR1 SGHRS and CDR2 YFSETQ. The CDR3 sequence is CASSFLQGAAYEQYF. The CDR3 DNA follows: TGCGCCAGCAGCTTTCTACAGGGAGCAGCCTACGAGCAGTACTTC.

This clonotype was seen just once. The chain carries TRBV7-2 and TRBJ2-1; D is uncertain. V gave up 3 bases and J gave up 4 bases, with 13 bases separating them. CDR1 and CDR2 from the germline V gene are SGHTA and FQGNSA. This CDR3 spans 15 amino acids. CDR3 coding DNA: TGTGCCAGCAGCTTGGTTCGGCGCTTTTACAATGAGCAGTTCTTC. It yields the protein CASSLVRRFYNEQFF.

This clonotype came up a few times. The CDR3 sequence: CASSLKNSAAFF. The CDR3 DNA reads TGTGCCAGCAGCTTAAAGAACTCCGCGGCTTTCTTT. The V and J genes are TRBV7-2 and TRBJ1-1; D is undetermined. This CDR3 comprises 12 residues. The germline V gene encodes CDR1 SGHTA and CDR2 FQGNSA. V lost 2 bases and J lost 11, with 12 bases in between.

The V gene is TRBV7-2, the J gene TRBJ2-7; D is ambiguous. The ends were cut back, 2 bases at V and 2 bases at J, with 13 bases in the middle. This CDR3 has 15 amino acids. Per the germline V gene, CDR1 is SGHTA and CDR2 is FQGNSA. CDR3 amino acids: CASSLYLTAPYEQYF. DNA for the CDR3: TGTGCCAGCAGCTTATATCTCACGGCTCCCTACGAGCAGTACTTC.

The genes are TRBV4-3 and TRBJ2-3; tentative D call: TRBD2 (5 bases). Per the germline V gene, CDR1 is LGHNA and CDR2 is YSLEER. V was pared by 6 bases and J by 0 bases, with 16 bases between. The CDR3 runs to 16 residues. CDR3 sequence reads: CASSCYEAESTDTQYF. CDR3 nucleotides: TGCGCCAGCAGTTGCTATGAAGCGGAGAGCACAGATACGCAGTATTTT.

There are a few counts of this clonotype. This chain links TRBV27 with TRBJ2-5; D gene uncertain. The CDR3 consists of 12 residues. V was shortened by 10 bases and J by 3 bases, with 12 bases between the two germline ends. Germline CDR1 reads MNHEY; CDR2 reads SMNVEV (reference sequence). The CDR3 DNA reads TGTGCCACTGAAGGACGGGAAGAGACCCAGTACTTC. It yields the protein CATEGREETQYF.

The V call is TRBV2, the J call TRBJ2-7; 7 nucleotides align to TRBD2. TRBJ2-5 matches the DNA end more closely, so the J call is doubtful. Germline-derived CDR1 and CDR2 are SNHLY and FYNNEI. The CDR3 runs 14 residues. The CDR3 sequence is CASSDSGSQETQYF. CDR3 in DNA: TGTGCCAGCAGTGATAGCGGGTCCCAAGAGACCCAGTACTTC.

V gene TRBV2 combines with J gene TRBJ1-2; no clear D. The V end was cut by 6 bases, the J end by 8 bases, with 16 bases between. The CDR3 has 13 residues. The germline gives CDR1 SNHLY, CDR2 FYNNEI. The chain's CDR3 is CASSPTSLPGYTF. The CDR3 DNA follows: TGTGCCAGCAGCCCAACGTCGCTGCCCGGCTACACCTTC.

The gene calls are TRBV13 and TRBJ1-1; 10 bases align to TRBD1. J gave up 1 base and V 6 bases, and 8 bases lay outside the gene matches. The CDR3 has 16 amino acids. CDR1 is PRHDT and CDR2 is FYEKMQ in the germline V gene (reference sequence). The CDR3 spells CASSDRDRGTNTEAFF. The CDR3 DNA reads TGTGCCAGCAGTGACCGGGACAGGGGTACGAACACTGAAGCTTTCTTT.

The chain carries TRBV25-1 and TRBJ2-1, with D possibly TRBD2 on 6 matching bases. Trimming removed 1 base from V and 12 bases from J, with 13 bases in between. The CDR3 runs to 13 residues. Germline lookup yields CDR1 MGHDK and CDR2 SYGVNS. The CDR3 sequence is CASSESGVSSQFF. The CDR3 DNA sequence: TGTGCCAGCAGTGAATCGGGGGTGAGCTCGCAGTTCTTC.

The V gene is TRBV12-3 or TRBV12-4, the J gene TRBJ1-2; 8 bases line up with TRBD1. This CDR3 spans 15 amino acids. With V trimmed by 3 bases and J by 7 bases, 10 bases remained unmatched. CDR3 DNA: TGTGCCAGCAGTTTTCAGAGGGGGACAGGAGGTGGCTACACCTTC. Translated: CASSFQRGTGGGYTF.

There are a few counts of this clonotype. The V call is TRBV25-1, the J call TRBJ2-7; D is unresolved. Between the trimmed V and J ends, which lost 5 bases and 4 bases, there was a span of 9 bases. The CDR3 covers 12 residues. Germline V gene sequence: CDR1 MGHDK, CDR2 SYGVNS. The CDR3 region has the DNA TGTGCCAGCAGTCGTTTCGGGTACGAGCAGTACTTC. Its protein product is CASSRFGYEQYF.

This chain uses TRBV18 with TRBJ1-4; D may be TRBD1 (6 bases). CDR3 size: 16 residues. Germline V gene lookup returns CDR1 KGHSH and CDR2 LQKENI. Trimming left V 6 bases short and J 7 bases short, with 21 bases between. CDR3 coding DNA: TGTGCCAGCTCCCCTCGCCTACAGGGTATCGGTGAAAAACTGTTTTTT. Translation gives CASSPRLQGIGEKLFF.

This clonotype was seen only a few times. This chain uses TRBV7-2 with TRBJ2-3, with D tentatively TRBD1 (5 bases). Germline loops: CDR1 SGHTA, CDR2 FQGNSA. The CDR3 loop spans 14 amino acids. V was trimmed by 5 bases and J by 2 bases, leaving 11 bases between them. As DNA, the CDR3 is TGTGCCAGCAGCCATCTGACAGTCACAGATACGCAGTATTTT. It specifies CASSHLTVTDTQYF.

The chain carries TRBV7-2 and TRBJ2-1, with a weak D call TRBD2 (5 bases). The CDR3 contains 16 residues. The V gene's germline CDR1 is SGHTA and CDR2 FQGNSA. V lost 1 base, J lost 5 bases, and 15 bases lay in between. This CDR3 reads CASSLVRTRGNNEQFF. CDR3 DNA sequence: TGTGCCAGCAGCTTAGTAAGGACCCGGGGAAACAATGAGCAGTTCTTC.

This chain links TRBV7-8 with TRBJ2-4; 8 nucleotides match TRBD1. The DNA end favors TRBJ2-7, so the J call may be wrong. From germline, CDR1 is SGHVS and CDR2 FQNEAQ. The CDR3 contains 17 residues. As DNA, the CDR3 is TGTGCCAGCAGCTCGAGCCGACAGGGGACCAAACACTACGAGCAGTACTTC. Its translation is CASSSSRQGTKHYEQYF.

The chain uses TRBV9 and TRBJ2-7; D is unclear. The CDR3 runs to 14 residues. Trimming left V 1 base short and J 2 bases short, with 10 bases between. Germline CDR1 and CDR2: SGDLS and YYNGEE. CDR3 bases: TGTGCCAGCAGCGTAACAACTGGAACCTACGAGCAGTACTTC. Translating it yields CASSVTTGTYEQYF.

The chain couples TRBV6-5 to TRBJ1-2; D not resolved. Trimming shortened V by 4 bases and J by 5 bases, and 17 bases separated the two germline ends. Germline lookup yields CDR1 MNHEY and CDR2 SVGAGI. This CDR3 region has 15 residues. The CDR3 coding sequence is TGTGCCAGCAGTTCAAACCTCTTGGACGGATATGGCTACACCTTC. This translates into CASSSNLLDGYGYTF.